This T cell receptor (beta chain) was captured in a study of cytomegalovirus exposure and HLA in healthy donors (dated by TCRdb to about 2017). Background for the entire study: In an earlier analysis of some 610 of the donors, about 260 Gb of sequence data and approximately 100 million unique TCR beta sequences from roughly 180 million T cells were reported. HLA typing included class I and class II loci at four-digit resolution. The study combined high-throughput TCR immunosequencing, statistical association of individual TCRs with disease status, and machine learning to predict cytomegalovirus infection status. A later genetic analysis used genome-wide SNP genotypes for about 65% of the 666 donors, treating that subset as a discovery cohort. All discovery cohort repertoires had been generated using a single sequencing platform. Roughly 300 gigabases of sequencing data and tens of millions of unique TCR sequences were included in an early release covering around 650 HLA-typed donors. Because of strong linkage in the cohort, roughly five DR-DQ haplotypes were treated as single units for association and clustering. In an earlier analysis of 587 of the donors, high-throughput TCR beta sequencing was used to judge whether each TCR beta V gene segment behaved as functional or pseudogenic. Among about 400 genotyped donors of the cohort, an average of around 220,000 unique TCR beta nucleotide sequences was sequenced per donor, of which about 19% were non-productive. Of the roughly 410 genotyped donors, less than 85% were placed in the genetic ancestry cluster associated with self-reported Caucasian donors. A later analysis re-examined previously published TCR beta repertoires from 500 to 700 donors and added high-resolution HLA genotyping to investigate patterns of TCR occurrence. Donor age, sex, ethnicity and CMV serostatus were compiled together with the repertoire data. Rather than drawing on any new phenotypic data, the later analysis identified candidate immune exposures from TCR beta sequences and the way those sequences occurred across donors. The number of donors typed differed by locus, with 629-630 for A, B, C, DRB1 and DQB1, roughly 550 for DQA1, 600 to 610 for DPA1, and some 440 for DPB1. The study was designed to test whether signatures of past pathogen exposure could be identified by cataloging public T cell receptors. The T cell repertoires of 666 subjects were profiled by immunosequencing and related to cytomegalovirus serostatus. Besides the first cohort of hundreds of subjects, a separate validation cohort made up of 120 different subjects was used. Study-level results and caveats: Linkage disequilibrium might explain the correlated functional status among segregating V segments, but an unknown experimental factor could not be excluded. CMV serostatus was the only immune exposure information available for the cohort. Specific HLA alleles were associated with over 15,000 TCR beta sequences at a false discovery rate of 0.05 in a later analysis. A total of around 150 TCR beta chains were listed by the study as associated with cytomegalovirus. In a later genetic analysis, a missense DCLRE1C variant was associated with V-gene and J-gene trimming of TCR beta chains, and the association was replicated in an independent cohort. Some IMGT-functional V segments, including TRBV6-2 and TRBV6-3, could not be told apart with the 87-base-pair reads, so those segments were excluded. Most TCR sequences were seen in very few donors, while some public TCRs were found in many individuals. Roughly uniform sequencing depth across donors was assumed in presence/absence analyses, although this assumption may not hold. Several of the top co-occurrence clusters appeared to be linked to parvovirus B19, influenza, CMV and Epstein-Barr virus, according to a later analysis. A later genetic analysis reported fewer N-insertions in productive TCRs among donors in an Asian-associated ancestry cluster than the approximately 700-donor mean. Assigning TCR associations to individual alleles was difficult when HLA alleles, especially DR and DQ, strongly co-occurred. The cohort was sequenced for TCR beta chains only, and without alpha or paired-chain data the features that could be detected were limited. A further reported finding was that TCR beta sequences accurately predicted the HLA-A and HLA-B alleles for most subjects in the first cohort. A few of the identified cytomegalovirus-associated TCR beta chains were confirmed in vitro to be specific for cytomegalovirus antigens. The classifier was reported to diagnose cytomegalovirus status with high specificity and sensitivity in both the original cohort and the validation cohort. In a later analysis, HLA-associated TCR beta chains were found to be more clonally expanded and to have lower generation probabilities than equally common non-associated chains. In a later analysis, TCR association rates were found to vary across HLA loci, with the most associated TCRs seen for DRB1 alleles and the fewest for HLA-C alleles. Because HLA typing was unavailable for some donors at each locus, only the typed subset was used in association tests. About 17 rarely observed V segments, including chromosome 9 orphons, were excluded from the earlier analysis of 550 to 700 of the donors because counts were too low. The authors suggested that the approach could potentially be generalized to other disease states and immunological phenotypes. In an earlier analysis of 587 of the donors, most TCR beta V segments appeared in productive rearrangements about 87% or about 30% of the time, broadly matching IMGT annotations. A group of highly shared sequence variants was considered likely to be a technical artifact of the sequencing pipeline. A later analysis found that most CMV-associated TCR beta chains appeared HLA-restricted, with HLA associations seemingly driven largely by CMV exposure.

In total, 500 to 700 healthy bone marrow donors made up the cohort. All cohort members were sampled while nominally healthy, although unrecorded immune exposures were likely present. The donor was CMV seropositive and belonged to the group of more than 250 seropositive cohort members. A peripheral blood sample was provided by each donor, and peripheral blood mononuclear cells were used for TCR beta sequencing. The Qiagen DNeasy Blood Extraction Kit was used to extract genomic DNA from the blood cell samples. Library preparation employed the immunoSEQ multiplex PCR assay. The multiplex PCR relied on a mix of 60 forward primers for TCR Vbeta segments and 13 reverse primers for TCR Jbeta segments. A multiplex PCR assay on genomic DNA amplified the CDR3 region of rearranged TCR beta genes. Amplified TCR beta libraries were sequenced as 87-base-pair reads on the Illumina HiSeq System. As for the authors' bioinformatics: A later analysis tallied roughly 78 million unique TCR beta chains across the 660 or so repertoires, and around 9.9 million of those chains were shared by two or more donors. A nearest-neighbor algorithm error-corrected the raw reads and collapsed the reads into unique sequences, merging closely related sequences to remove PCR and sequencing errors. CDR3 sequences were aligned to IMGT reference sequences to assign V, D and J gene segments. Each retained sequence needed at least a six-nucleotide match to both a V gene segment and a J gene segment. Rearrangements were classified as productive when the CDR3 lacked stop codons and remained in frame with V and J, and all other rearrangements were classified as non-productive. Following IMGT convention, CDR3 was defined as the stretch from the second conserved V-encoded cysteine up to the conserved J-encoded phenylalanine. The earlier analysis of more than 450 of the donors excluded sequences that lacked an unambiguous match to a single V gene segment. An earlier analysis of a few hundred of the donors called V segments functional above 56.7% productive rearrangements and segregating when the between-donor standard deviation exceeded 5%. A statistical classification framework was developed to diagnose cytomegalovirus status using the catalog of TCR beta chain sequences. V and J gene assignment, in a later analysis, came from comparing TCR nucleotide sequences with IMGT/GENE-DB human TR gene sequences. A later analysis assigned CDR3 sequences and most-parsimonious VDJ recombination scenarios with the TCRdist pipeline. In a later analysis, every TCR beta chain was defined by the combination of its CDR3 amino acid sequence and its V-gene family, and reads without a unique V-gene family were dropped. To address suspected cross-contamination and a sequencing artifact, a later analysis removed a few hundred highly shared, low-generation-probability nucleotide sequences. In a later analysis, a clonal expansion index for each public chain was calculated from normalized within-repertoire ranks of inferred template counts. A later analysis computed generation probabilities with a VDJ recombination model fitted to out-of-frame rearrangements, and checked the results against IGoR. In a later analysis, hypergeometric tests were used to score TCR-TCR, TCR-HLA and TCR-CMV co-occurrence, with a repertoire-size bias correction applied to TCR pairs. A later analysis estimated false discovery rates by permuting HLA or CMV assignments 20 times. In a later analysis, co-occurring TCRs were grouped using DBSCAN, with TCRdist sequence similarity added in when clustering inside HLA-allele-positive subsets. Repertoires with fewer than 30,000 or more than 120,000 public chains, plus five repertoires with anomalous nucleotide sharing, were excluded from co-occurrence clustering. Imported from immuneACCESS, the table was reduced by TCRdb to in-frame sequences with V and J called. These copies leave out some clones; in studies compared against another copy, an unresolved V gene accounts for under half, and the cause of the remainder is not known. V, J and clone size were drawn from that table, and D and trimming were deduced from the DNA. For this sample the table gives 160,000 or so clones, of which 80% were detected only once. The ten largest make up approximately 8.7% of the sample.

Notes on this clone: Its binding antigen is unknown. Base qualities are not at hand, and no much larger clone is one base apart.

Taken from the germline V gene, the CDR1 and CDR2 loops are LGHNA and YSLEER. Including cysteine and phenylalanine, the CDR3 has 15 amino acids. Of the read, only the CDR3 DNA is kept; its 45 bases are in frame from base 1. Trimming takes 1 base from V and 5 bases from J, and the germline ends sit 12 bases apart. The TCR sequence derives from a man younger than 35 in good health and CMV-seropositive. Sequencing was performed on PBMCs. This chain is built from TRBV4-3 and TRBJ1-5; a weak D assignment points to TRBD1 (5 bases agree). This receptor has the CDR3 CASSQGRGSHQPQHF. The DNA reads as follows: TGCGCCAGCAGCCAAGGGAGGGGCAGCCATCAGCCCCAGCATTTT.